These 32 T cell receptor beta chains share one sample of origin, sequenced in a study of blood T cell repertoires in COVID-19. Data came from immunoSEQ multiplex PCR; TCRdb stores just in-frame clones and leaves some out. The table has about 250,000 clones, about 84% seen once. Material: peripheral blood. The receptors stem from a woman older than 75 with acute or convalescent COVID-19.

The rearrangement joins TRBV5-6 to TRBJ1-1; D possibly corresponds to TRBD1 (5 bases). Germline V gene sequence: CDR1 SGHDT, CDR2 YYEEEE. The ends were cut back, 4 bases at V and 3 bases at J, with 16 bases in the middle. The CDR3 has 15 residues. CDR3 bases: TGTGCCAGCAGCCCAAACAGCTGGGGGGACACTGAAGCTTTCTTT. It codes for CASSPNSWGDTEAFF.

The rearrangement links TRBV6-5 to TRBJ1-5; no clear D. Trimming took 6 bases from V and 0 from J, leaving 12 bases between them. Germline CDR1 MNHEY, CDR2 SVGAGI. This CDR3 has 15 residues. CDR3 DNA sequence: TGTGCCAGCAGCACTATCCACTCTAGCAATCAGCCCCAGCATTTT. The encoded protein is CASSTIHSSNQPQHF.

The chain recombines TRBV29-1 with TRBJ2-1, with 10 nucleotides matching TRBD2. CDR3 size: 13 residues. V lost 5 bases and J lost 7; bases outside the gene matches: 5. Per germline, CDR1 SQVTM and CDR2 ANQGSEA. This CDR3 is CSVLGTSENEQFF. CDR3 nucleotide sequence: TGCAGCGTTCTTGGGACTAGCGAGAATGAGCAGTTCTTC.

This chain joins TRBV5-4 and TRBJ2-7; D possibly corresponds to TRBD2 (6 bases). The germline CDR1 and CDR2 sequences are SGHNT and YYREEE (reference sequence). This CDR3 comprises 13 residues. Trimming removed 1 base at V and 12 bases at J, with 17 bases between. The CDR3 DNA follows: TGTGCCAGCAGCTTGTCAGGGACCGACGGGGGGTACTTC. Its protein is CASSLSGTDGGYF.

This sequence joins TRBV23-1 and TRBJ2-7, with TRBD1 matching over 9 bases. TRBV23-1 is given ORF status, its function remaining uncertain. The V and J ends lost 3 bases and 0 bases, in that order; junction bases with no gene match: 6. The CDR3 length is 16 residues. The CDR3 nucleotides are TGCGCCAGCAGTCAGCCGGGGACAGGGACCTCCTACGAGCAGTACTTC. Protein: CASSQPGTGTSYEQYF.

For this clone: At one of its ends the junction is not consistent with the germline gene, which may arise from a read error. The rearrangement links TRBV6-1 to TRBJ1-2, with D perhaps TRBD1 (6 bases). The CDR3 has 12 amino acids. Per the germline V gene, CDR1 is MNHNS and CDR2 is SASEGT. The CDR3 region is CASSEVPGVVPF. The CDR3 DNA reads TGTGCCAGCAGTGAAGTCCCAGGGGTTGTCCCCTTC.

The chain links TRBV7-3 to TRBJ2-5; 12 bases are shared with TRBD1. Germline-derived CDR1 and CDR2 are SGHTA and FQGTGA. The CDR3 is 16 amino acids. V lost 2 bases and J lost 5; bases outside the gene matches: 6. CDR3 in amino acids: CASSLSPGQGAETQYF. CDR3 DNA sequence: TGTGCCAGCAGCTTATCCCCGGGACAGGGGGCCGAGACCCAGTACTTC. Full variable domain (missing parts from reference TRBV7-3 and TRBJ2-5): GAGVSQTPSNKVTEKGKYVELRCDPISGHTALYWYRQSLGQGPEFLIYFQGTGAADDSGLPNDRFFAVRPEGSVSTLKIQRTERGDSAVYLCASSLSPGQGAETQYFGPGTRLLVL.

The rearrangement links TRBV6-5 to TRBJ1-6; possible D gene TRBD1, 5 bases. The germline V gene encodes CDR1 MNHEY and CDR2 SVGAGI. The CDR3 extends over 14 amino acids. V was shortened by 0 bases and J by 10 bases, with 10 bases between the two germline ends. The CDR3 coding sequence is TGTGCCAGCAGTTACTCTAGGGGTAGCTCACCCCTCCACTTT. Protein sequence: CASSYSRGSSPLHF.

The V call is TRBV4-2, the J call TRBJ1-6; D is ambiguous. Germline CDR1 reads LGHNA; CDR2 reads YNFKEQ. Trimming removed 1 base from V and 9 bases from J, with 13 bases in between. The CDR3 runs to 15 residues. The chain's CDR3 is CASSQVTLHGSPLHF. CDR3 DNA sequence: TGTGCCAGCAGCCAAGTAACCCTCCACGGTTCACCCCTCCACTTT.

The rearrangement uses TRBV5-1 and TRBJ2-2; 8 bases align to TRBD1. CDR1 SGHRS and CDR2 YFSETQ come from the germline V gene. With V trimmed by 0 bases and J by 4 bases, 2 bases remained unmatched. There are 15 residues in the CDR3. CDR3 sequence reads: CASSLAGGSTGELFF. The CDR3 DNA sequence: TGCGCCAGCAGCTTGGCAGGGGGCAGCACCGGGGAGCTGTTTTTT. Complete variable domain (other parts from reference TRBV5-1 and TRBJ2-2): KAGVTQTPRYLIKTRGQQVTLSCSPISGHRSVSWYQQTPGQGLQFLFEYFSETQRNKGNFPGRFSGRQFSNSRSEMNVSTLELGDSALYLCASSLAGGSTGELFFGEGSRLTVL.

V usage is TRBV2 and J usage is TRBJ1-5; D is possibly TRBD1 (5 bases). CDR1 and CDR2 (germline): SNHLY, FYNNEI. The V end lost 5 bases, the J end lost 0 bases, and 8 bases lay between the germline ends. This CDR3 spans 14 amino acids. The DNA for the CDR3 is TGTGCCAGCAGTTGGGGCGGTAGCAATCAGCCCCAGCATTTT. Translation gives CASSWGGSNQPQHF.

CDR3 sequence: CASSHSTDTQYF. The CDR3 coding sequence is TGTGCCAGCAGTCATAGCACAGATACGCAGTATTTT. V and J are TRBV12-3 or TRBV12-4 and TRBJ2-3; D unresolved. V was shortened by 5 bases and J by 0 bases, with 3 bases between the two germline ends. The CDR3 is made up of 12 amino acids.

V and J are TRBV15 and TRBJ1-4; D might be TRBD1 (5 bases). CDR3 length: 17 residues. Germline CDR1 reads LNHNV; CDR2 reads YYDKDF (reference sequence). V was trimmed by 2 bases and J by 5 bases, leaving 18 bases between them. CDR3 bases: TGTGCCACCAGCAGACCCCTGGCGGGGGTCTTGAATGAAAAACTGTTTTTT. Its protein product is CATSRPLAGVLNEKLFF.

This clone has a count of ten or more. V usage is TRBV4-1 and J usage is TRBJ1-5; 7 bases are shared with TRBD1. Looked up from germline, CDR1 is MGHRA and CDR2 is YSYEKL. J gave up 2 bases and V 0 bases, and 1 base lay outside the gene matches. CDR3 length: 15 residues. Here the CDR3 reads CASSQDGTGNQPQHF. The CDR3, as DNA: TGCGCCAGCAGCCAAGATGGGACAGGCAATCAGCCCCAGCATTTT.

The V and J genes are TRBV29-1 and TRBJ2-7; a weak D match, TRBD1 (6 bases). Looked up from germline, CDR1 is SQVTM and CDR2 is ANQGSEA. CDR3 length: 13 amino acids. The ends were cut back, 5 bases at V and 0 bases at J, with 11 bases in the middle. CDR3 loop: CSVQGTPSYEQYF. The DNA for the CDR3 is TGCAGCGTTCAGGGGACCCCCTCCTACGAGCAGTACTTC.

The chain recombines TRBV6-5 with TRBJ2-5; D is perhaps TRBD1 (6 bases). The CDR3 length is 15 residues. V dropped 6 bases and J dropped 3 bases, with 17 bases sitting between them. Germline lookup yields CDR1 MNHEY and CDR2 SVGAGI. CDR3 sequence reads: CASRDTGFGEETQYF. The CDR3 DNA follows: TGTGCCAGCAGGGATACAGGGTTCGGCGAAGAGACCCAGTACTTC.

The chain carries TRBV3-1 (or the pseudogene TRBV3-2) and TRBJ2-1; 12 nucleotides match TRBD2. The germline V gene has CDR1 LGHDT and CDR2 YNNKEL (reference sequence). The ends lost 1 base at V and 0 bases at J; junction bases unmatched: 1. The CDR3 is made up of 17 amino acids. The CDR3 loop is CASSQGTSGVSYNEQFF. CDR3 in DNA: TGTGCCAGCAGCCAAGGGACTAGCGGGGTCTCCTACAATGAGCAGTTCTTC.

The CDR3 nucleotides are TGTGCCAGTAGTATTCCGGGACAGGGAGCCGAGACCCAGTACTTC. This sequence encodes CASSIPGQGAETQYF. V usage is TRBV19 and J usage is TRBJ2-5, with 9 bases matching TRBD1. Germline V gene data show CDR1 as LNHDA and CDR2 as SQIVND (reference sequence). The CDR3 extends over 15 amino acids. J was trimmed by 5 bases and V by 3 bases; bases with no gene match: 7.

This clone was counted between two and nine times. The chain carries TRBV2 and TRBJ1-4; possible D gene TRBD1, 5 bases. The CDR3 consists of 13 residues. Germline CDR1 reads SNHLY; CDR2 reads FYNNEI. V was clipped by 6 bases and J by 7 bases, with 12 bases between them. CDR3 bases: TGTGCCAGCAGACCCAGAAGGGGTGAAAAACTGTTTTTT. Residues: CASRPRRGEKLFF.

V usage is TRBV7-9 and J usage is TRBJ1-6; D gene unclear. Germline CDR1 and CDR2: SEHNR and FQNEAQ (reference sequence). V lost 1 base to trimming and J lost 9 bases, with 7 bases between them. The CDR3 is made up of 13 amino acids. The CDR3 loop reads CASSLDKFSPLHF. CDR3 nucleotides: TGTGCCAGCAGCTTAGACAAGTTTTCACCCCTCCACTTT.

Only a few counts were recorded for this clone. The same CDR3 is also encoded by other DNA sequences in this sample. The CDR3 sequence is CASSATVNTEAFF. CDR3 in DNA: TGTGCCAGTAGCGCGACAGTAAACACTGAAGCTTTCTTT. The chain combines TRBV19 with TRBJ1-1; D possibly corresponds to TRBD1 (5 bases). The germline V gene has CDR1 LNHDA and CDR2 SQIVND (reference sequence). V lost 6 bases, J lost 2 bases, and 10 bases lay in between. This CDR3 spans 13 amino acids.

The rearrangement links TRBV7-2 to TRBJ2-1; 7 bases map to TRBD2. Trimming cost V 4 bases and J 6 bases; bases outside gene matches: 15. The CDR3 has 17 amino acids. The germline gives CDR1 SGHTA, CDR2 FQGNSA. In DNA form, the CDR3 reads TGTGCCAGCAGCTATCCAATTTTGGGGGAGGGCGGCAATGAGCAGTTCTTC. Translation gives CASSYPILGEGGNEQFF. The full variable domain, with the rest looked up from reference TRBV7-2 and TRBJ2-1, is GAGVSQSPSNKVTEKGKDVELRCDPISGHTALYWYRQSLGQGLEFLIYFQGNSAPDKSGLPSDRFSAERTGGSVSTLTIQRTQQEDSAVYLCASSYPILGEGGNEQFFGPGTRLTVL.

This clone was counted only a few times. The J gene is TRBJ1-4, the V gene TRBV28, with no clear D. Germline values: CDR1 MDHEN, CDR2 SYDVKM. This CDR3 is 15 amino acids long. The V gene lost 5 bases and the J gene lost 4 bases, with 14 bases spanning the gap. Here the CDR3 reads CASSPPAEHNEKLFF. Here the CDR3 DNA reads TGTGCCAGCAGTCCTCCGGCGGAACATAATGAAAAACTGTTTTTT.

This clone appeared a few times. The chain uses TRBV25-1 and TRBJ1-2; D remains unclear. CDR1 and CDR2 from the germline V gene are MGHDK and SYGVNS. The CDR3 runs 12 residues. V lost 1 base and J lost 4, with 4 bases in between. The CDR3 DNA reads as TGTGCCAGCAGTGAATTCTCCTATGGCTACACCTTC. Translating it yields CASSEFSYGYTF.

The chain joins TRBV7-2 to TRBJ2-7; 11 bases fit TRBD2. Trimming cost V 6 bases and J 4 bases; bases outside gene matches: 2. Germline-derived CDR1 and CDR2 are SGHTA and FQGNSA. There are 13 residues in the CDR3. The CDR3, as DNA: TGTGCCAGCAGATCTAGCGGGGGGTACGAGCAGTACTTC. It codes for CASRSSGGYEQYF.

The genes are TRBV7-9 and TRBJ2-5; perhaps TRBD1 as D (6 bases). The CDR3 sequence is 16 residues long. Germline lookup yields CDR1 SEHNR and CDR2 FQNEAQ (reference sequence). V was shortened by 1 base and J by 3 bases, with 15 bases between the two germline ends. The CDR3: CASSLDPVGGEETQYF. The CDR3 DNA follows: TGTGCCAGCAGCTTAGATCCGGTAGGGGGAGAAGAGACCCAGTACTTC.

The chain has TRBV27 and TRBJ1-4, with D perhaps matching TRBD1 (5 bases). The CDR3 runs to 15 residues. CDR1 and CDR2 from the germline V gene are MNHEY and SMNVEV (reference sequence). The V gene lost 3 bases and the J gene lost 6 bases, with 14 bases spanning the gap. CDR3 region: CASSFGGGLDEKLFF. CDR3 bases: TGTGCCAGCAGTTTCGGGGGGGGGTTAGATGAAAAACTGTTTTTT.

CDR3 sequence reads: CASSVTGATYNSPLHF. The CDR3 DNA is TGTGCCAGCAGCGTCACAGGGGCCACCTATAATTCACCCCTCCACTTT. This chain joins TRBV11-3 and TRBJ1-6, with 7 bases matching TRBD1. The CDR3 sequence is 16 residues long. Germline-derived CDR1 and CDR2 are SGHNT and YENEEA. V was clipped by 5 bases and J by 2 bases; unmatched bases: 6.

This clone is a singleton in its sample. V and J are TRBV5-1 and TRBJ2-2; D is undetermined. The V end was cut by 0 bases, the J end by 7 bases, with 13 bases between. The CDR3 is 15 residues long. Per the germline V gene, CDR1 is SGHRS and CDR2 is YFSETQ. The CDR3 region is CASSLGAHPDGELFF. The CDR3 DNA follows: TGCGCCAGCAGCTTGGGGGCCCACCCGGACGGGGAGCTGTTTTTT.

The chain carries TRBV4-1 and TRBJ2-5, with 9 bases fitting TRBD2. Germline V gene lookup returns CDR1 MGHRA and CDR2 YSYEKL. This CDR3 comprises 16 residues. After removal of 1 base from V and 4 bases from J, the junction contained 7 bases not matched to a gene. In nucleotides, the CDR3 is TGCGCCAGCAGCCAAGTAAAAACACTAGCGGGAGAGACCCAGTACTTC. Its protein is CASSQVKTLAGETQYF.

The rearrangement uses TRBV15 and TRBJ2-2; D is possibly TRBD2 (7 bases). The length of the CDR3 is 15 residues. Germline CDR1 is LNHNV and CDR2 is YYDKDF (reference sequence). The V and J ends lost 2 bases and 9 bases respectively, with 16 bases between them. The CDR3, as DNA: TGTGCCACCAGCAGACAGAGGGGGGGGATCTGGGAGCTGTTTTTT. Residues: CATSRQRGGIWELFF.

This chain connects TRBV12-3 or TRBV12-4 to TRBJ1-2; D unresolved. The V end lost 5 bases, the J end lost 0 bases, and 7 bases lay between the germline ends. CDR3 length: 13 residues. CDR3 residues: CASSPTSNYGYTF. The CDR3 bases are TGTGCCAGCAGTCCGACATCTAACTATGGCTACACCTTC.